This paragraph covers one TCR beta chain sequence. The antigen is unknown. Germline CDR1 LNHNV, CDR2 YYDKDF (reference sequence). Trimming stripped 0 bases from V and 8 bases from J, with 13 bases between. The CDR3 length is 14 residues. TCRdb re-analysed the reads in MiXCR, keeping a single row per CDR3 protein. The sample shows roughly 800,000 distinct CDR3 sequences, 25% to 30% of them seen only once. The sample belongs to a study of T cell repertoires in cytomegalovirus infection. Study-wide background: CMV epitopes that were recently identified and HLA-C-restricted were used alongside well-studied HLA-B-restricted ones. Public TCR beta signatures provided an indication of both CMV infection and a matching HLA type.

General study results and limits: HLA-C-restricted, CMV-specific TCR beta clonotypes were dominant ex vivo.

The gene calls are TRBV15 and TRBJ1-2; D gene ambiguous. The input for sequencing was cultured CD8+ T cells from PBMCs, taken from culture after CMV antigen stimulation. The clonotype comes from a human donor in good health (CMV status not recorded). Some clones in this sample may be carry-over from other donors' samples. CDR3 sequence: CATSRDLSIGGYTF. The CDR3 bases are TGTGCCACCAGCAGAGATCTTTCTATAGGGGGCTACACCTTC.